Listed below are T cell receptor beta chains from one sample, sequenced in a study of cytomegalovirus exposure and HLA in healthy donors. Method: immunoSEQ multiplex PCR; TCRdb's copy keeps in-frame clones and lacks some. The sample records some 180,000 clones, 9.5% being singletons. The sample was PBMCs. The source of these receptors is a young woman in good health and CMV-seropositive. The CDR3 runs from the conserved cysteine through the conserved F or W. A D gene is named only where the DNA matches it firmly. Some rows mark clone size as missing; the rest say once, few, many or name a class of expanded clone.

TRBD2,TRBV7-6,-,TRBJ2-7,CASSLGAGAAYEQYF,TGTGCCAGCAGCTTAGGAGCGGGAGCTGCCTACGAGCAGTACTTC
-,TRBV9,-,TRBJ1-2,CASLHHPQSNYGYTF,TGTGCCAGCCTCCACCACCCACAGAGCAACTATGGCTACACCTTC
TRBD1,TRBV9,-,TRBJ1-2,CASSRDRNYGYTF,TGTGCCAGCAGCCGGGACAGGAACTATGGCTACACCTTC
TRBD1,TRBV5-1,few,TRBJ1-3,CASSSGGVAGNTIYF,TGCGCCAGCAGTTCAGGGGGCGTTGCTGGAAACACCATATATTTT
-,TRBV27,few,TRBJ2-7,CASSLSGRSPGEQYF,TGTGCCAGCAGTTTATCGGGGCGGTCCCCGGGCGAGCAGTACTTC
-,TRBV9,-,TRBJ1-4,CASSTSQGSGEKLFF,TGTGCCAGCAGCACATCACAGGGATCCGGAGAAAAACTGTTTTTT
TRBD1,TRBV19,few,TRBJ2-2,CASRTPDRGRGGELFF,TGTGCCAGTAGGACACCAGACAGGGGGCGCGGCGGGGAGCTGTTTTTT
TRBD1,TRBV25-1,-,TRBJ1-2,CASSDPGTGYGYTF,TGTGCCAGCAGTGATCCCGGGACAGGGTACGGCTACACCTTC
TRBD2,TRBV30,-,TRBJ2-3,CAWSGSLAGGRMTQYF,TGTGCCTGGAGTGGATCACTAGCGGGGGGCCGCATGACGCAGTATTTT
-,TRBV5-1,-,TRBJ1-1,CASSLALGTEAFF,TGCGCCAGCAGCTTGGCCCTAGGAACTGAAGCTTTCTTT
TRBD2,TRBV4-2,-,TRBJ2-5,CASSQASGRGETQYF,TGTGCCAGCAGCCAAGCCAGCGGGAGGGGGGAGACCCAGTACTTC
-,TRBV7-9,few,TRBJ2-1,CASSSDRRRYNEQFF,TGTGCCAGCAGCTCCGACAGGCGTCGGTACAATGAGCAGTTCTTC
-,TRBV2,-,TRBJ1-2,CAKTRMGAYGYTF,TGTGCCAAAACCAGGATGGGGGCCTATGGCTACACCTTC
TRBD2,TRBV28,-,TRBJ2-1,CASSFMGLAGYNEQFF,TGTGCCAGCAGTTTTATGGGACTAGCGGGTTACAATGAGCAGTTCTTC
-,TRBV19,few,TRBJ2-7,CASKGRGHYEQYF,TGTGCCAGTAAAGGCCGGGGACACTACGAGCAGTACTTC
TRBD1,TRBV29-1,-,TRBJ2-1,CSAFRDSNEQFF,TGCAGCGCATTCCGGGACAGTAATGAGCAGTTCTTC
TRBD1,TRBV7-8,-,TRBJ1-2,CASSSGGQGTGYTF,TGTGCCAGCAGCTCGGGAGGACAGGGCACTGGCTACACCTTC
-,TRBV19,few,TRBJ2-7,CASSPKHYRSSYEQYF,TGTGCCAGTAGCCCCAAACACTACAGGAGCTCCTACGAGCAGTACTTC
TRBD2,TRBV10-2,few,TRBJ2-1,CASSESLAGGDNEQFF,TGCGCCAGCAGTGAGTCCCTAGCGGGAGGCGACAATGAGCAGTTCTTC
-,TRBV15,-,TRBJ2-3,CATSRDSGTSTDTQYF,TGTGCCACCAGCAGAGATTCGGGGACTAGCACAGATACGCAGTATTTT
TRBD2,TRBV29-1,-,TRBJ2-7,CSVDGTSGSEQYF,TGCAGCGTTGATGGAACTAGCGGGAGCGAGCAGTACTTC
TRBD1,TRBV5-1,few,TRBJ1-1,CASSLGTGGAFF,TGCGCCAGCAGCTTGGGGACAGGAGGAGCTTTCTTT
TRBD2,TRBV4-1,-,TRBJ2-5,CASSQSASGTQETQYF,TGCGCCAGCAGCCAAAGTGCTAGCGGGACTCAAGAGACCCAGTACTTC
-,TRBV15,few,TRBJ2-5,CATSRDWGQQETQYF,TGTGCCACCAGCAGAGATTGGGGACAACAAGAGACCCAGTACTTC
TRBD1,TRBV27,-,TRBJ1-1,CASKWGDSPSMNTEAFF,TGTGCCAGCAAGTGGGGGGACAGCCCAAGCATGAACACTGAAGCTTTCTTT
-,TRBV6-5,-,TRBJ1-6,CASSYSASSYNSPLHF,TGTGCCAGCAGTTACTCAGCGAGCTCCTATAATTCACCCCTCCACTTT
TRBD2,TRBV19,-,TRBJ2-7,CASSTLAGGHYEQYF,TGTGCCAGTAGTACCTTAGCGGGAGGTCACTACGAGCAGTACTTC
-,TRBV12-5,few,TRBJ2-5,CASGLGQSPQETQYF,TGTGCTAGTGGCCTAGGACAGTCCCCCCAAGAGACCCAGTACTTC
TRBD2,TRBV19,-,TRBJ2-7,CASSGTSGGLIVEQYF,TGTGCCAGTAGTGGGACTAGCGGGGGTCTTATCGTCGAGCAGTACTTC
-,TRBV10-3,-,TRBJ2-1,CAIGRDSRDEQFF,TGTGCCATCGGTCGCGACAGCAGAGATGAGCAGTTCTTC